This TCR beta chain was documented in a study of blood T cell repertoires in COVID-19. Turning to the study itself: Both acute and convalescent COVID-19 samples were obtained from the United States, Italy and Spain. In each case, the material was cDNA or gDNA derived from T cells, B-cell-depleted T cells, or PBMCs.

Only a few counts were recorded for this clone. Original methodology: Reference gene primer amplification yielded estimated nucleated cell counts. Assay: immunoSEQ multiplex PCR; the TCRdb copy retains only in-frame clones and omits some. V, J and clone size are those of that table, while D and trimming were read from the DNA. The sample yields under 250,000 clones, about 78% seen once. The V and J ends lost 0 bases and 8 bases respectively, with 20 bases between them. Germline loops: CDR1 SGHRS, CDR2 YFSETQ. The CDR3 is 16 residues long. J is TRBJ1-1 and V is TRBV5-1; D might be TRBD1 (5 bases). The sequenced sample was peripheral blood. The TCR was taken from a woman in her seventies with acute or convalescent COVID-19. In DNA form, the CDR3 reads TGCGCCAGCAGCTTGGAATCCGGGGGTGTGGGGTCAGAAGCTTTCTTT. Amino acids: CASSLESGGVGSEAFF. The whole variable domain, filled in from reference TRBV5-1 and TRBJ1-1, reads KAGVTQTPRYLIKTRGQQVTLSCSPISGHRSVSWYQQTPGQGLQFLFEYFSETQRNKGNFPGRFSGRQFSNSRSEMNVSTLELGDSALYLCASSLESGGVGSEAFFGQGTRLTVV.